Following are 21 T cell receptor beta chains from one sample sequenced in a study of blood T cell repertoires in COVID-19. TCRdb's table, derived via immunoSEQ multiplex PCR, lists solely in-frame clones and lacks some. This sample carries tens of thousands of clones, around 80% of them seen once, and the ten largest clones take roughly 4.8%. The sample comprised peripheral blood. These receptors were taken from a human donor in a cohort sampled during active COVID-19.

This clone was seen once. This rearrangement joins TRBV6-6 to TRBJ2-7; possible D gene TRBD2, 5 bases. Trimming shortened V by 2 bases and J by 5 bases, and 13 bases separated the two germline ends. CDR1 and CDR2 from the germline V gene are MNHNY and SVGAGI (reference sequence). The CDR3 totals 14 residues. In DNA, the CDR3 is TGTGCCAGCAGTTACCTCCTAGCTGCCCACGAGCAGTACTTC. This gives the protein CASSYLLAAHEQYF.

The chain has TRBV15 and TRBJ2-7; D not resolved. CDR3 length equals 13 residues. CDR1 is LNHNV, CDR2 YYDKDF, per germline (reference sequence). V gave up 0 bases and J gave up 6 bases, with 9 bases separating them. CDR3 residues: CATSRDYGGEQYF. As DNA, the CDR3 is TGTGCCACCAGCAGAGATTACGGTGGCGAGCAGTACTTC.

The CDR3 sequence: CASTPAGGSVDEQFF. The CDR3 region has the DNA TGTGCCAGCACCCCCGCCGGGGGGTCCGTAGATGAGCAGTTCTTC. This rearrangement joins TRBV7-3 to TRBJ2-1; 7 nucleotides line up with TRBD2. Per germline, CDR1 SGHTA and CDR2 FQGTGA. The CDR3 is 15 residues long. Trimming cost V 7 bases and J 8 bases; bases outside gene matches: 14.

V gene TRBV7-3 combines with J gene TRBJ1-1; possibly TRBD1 for D (6 bases). The length of the CDR3 is 14 residues. Germline CDR1 reads SGHTA; CDR2 reads FQGTGA. V dropped 2 bases and J dropped 7 bases, with 14 bases sitting between them. For the CDR3, the DNA is TGTGCCAGCAGCTTATTAGGGGGGGGCAGTGAAGCTTTCTTT. Translated: CASSLLGGGSEAFF.

The chain combines TRBV9 with TRBJ2-7; the D gene is possibly TRBD2 (6 bases). Trimming left V 0 bases short and J 2 bases short, with 12 bases between. This CDR3 region has 15 residues. Germline V gene lookup returns CDR1 SGDLS and CDR2 YYNGEE. CDR3 amino acids: CASSVVVGSPYEQYF. In DNA form, the CDR3 reads TGTGCCAGCAGCGTAGTAGTCGGGAGTCCCTACGAGCAGTACTTC.

The chain carries TRBV5-1 and TRBJ2-1; TRBD2 agrees at 14 bases. The CDR3 extends over 15 amino acids. Losses at the gene ends were 4 bases for V and 8 bases for J; bases not matched to a gene: 5. The germline CDR1 and CDR2 sequences are SGHRS and YFSETQ. The CDR3 region is CASSLGTSGGYEQFF. DNA of the CDR3: TGCGCCAGCAGCCTGGGGACTAGCGGGGGCTATGAGCAGTTCTTC.

This sequence joins TRBV3-1 (or the pseudogene TRBV3-2) and TRBJ2-1; 7 positions agree with TRBD1. V dropped 4 bases and J dropped 7; count of bases not matched to a gene: 4. The CDR3 has 13 amino acids. Germline assignment: CDR1 LGHDT and CDR2 YNNKEL (reference sequence). This CDR3 reads CASSLGQWNEQFF. The CDR3 DNA sequence: TGTGCCAGCAGCCTGGGACAGTGGAATGAGCAGTTCTTC.

This rearrangement joins TRBV24-1 to TRBJ2-3; the match to TRBD2 covers 10 bases. CDR3 length: 16 amino acids. Trimming cost V 4 bases and J 1 base; bases outside gene matches: 4. The germline V gene encodes CDR1 KGHDR and CDR2 SFDVKD. The CDR3 sequence: CATSEFGTSGTDTQYF. CDR3 nucleotides: TGTGCCACCAGTGAATTCGGGACTAGCGGCACAGATACGCAGTATTTT.

The rearrangement joins TRBV20-1 to TRBJ2-5; 8 bases are a match to TRBD2. Germline V gene data show CDR1 as DFQATT and CDR2 as SNEGSKA (reference sequence). The CDR3 extends over 11 amino acids. CDR3 DNA: TGCTCAACCGGGACTAGAGAGACCCAGTACTTC. It is translated as CSTGTRETQYF.

The chain recombines TRBV6-5 with TRBJ1-1, with 11 bases lining up with TRBD1. CDR1 and CDR2 from the germline V gene are MNHEY and SVGAGI. With 8 bases clipped from V and 5 bases from J, the junction kept 7 bases outside the gene matches. CDR3 length: 14 amino acids. The CDR3 region is CASHRDRGSTEAFF. CDR3 nucleotides: TGTGCCAGCCACCGGGACAGGGGGTCGACTGAAGCTTTCTTT.

This sequence joins TRBV12-3 or TRBV12-4 and TRBJ1-1; the D gene is possibly TRBD1 (6 bases). V was cut by 6 bases and J by 8 bases, with 13 bases left in between. The CDR3 runs 12 residues. The CDR3, as DNA: TGTGCCAGCAGACTGGACAGACCCGAAGCTTTCTTT. Amino acids: CASRLDRPEAFF.

Comment on this clone: At one of its ends the junction is not consistent with the germline gene, which may arise from a read error. The CDR3 region is CASSARTSSEQYF. CDR3 nucleotides: TGCGCCAGCAGTGCGAGAACGTCCTCCGAGCAGTACTTC. The V call is TRBV10-1, the J call TRBJ2-7; the D is unclear. Germline loops: CDR1 WNHNN, CDR2 SYGVQD (reference sequence). There are 13 residues in the CDR3.

This clone was found a few times. The gene calls are TRBV18 and TRBJ1-6; 9 nucleotides line up with TRBD1. There are 16 residues in the CDR3. The V segment lost 3 bases and the J segment 10 bases; nucleotides outside the gene matches: 10. Germline CDR1 KGHSH, CDR2 LQKENI. CDR3 region: CASSPVSGQGESPLHF. The CDR3 bases are TGTGCCAGCTCACCGGTCTCGGGACAGGGCGAGTCACCCCTCCACTTT.

V is TRBV5-1 and J is TRBJ2-3; D gene ambiguous. The CDR3 totals 16 residues. The germline CDR1 and CDR2 sequences are SGHRS and YFSETQ. V was shortened by 3 bases and J by 6 bases, with 20 bases between the two germline ends. The CDR3 DNA sequence: TGCGCCAGCAGCTCGGTTTCGGGTATGGTCACGGATACGCAGTATTTT. The encoded protein is CASSSVSGMVTDTQYF.

This chain links TRBV18 with TRBJ2-7; TRBD1 is a possible D gene (5 bases). The CDR3 is 15 amino acids. The germline V gene has CDR1 KGHSH and CDR2 LQKENI. V shed 6 bases and J shed 2 bases, with 17 bases lying between them. The CDR3 spells CASSPKGLGTYEQYF. The CDR3 nucleotides are TGTGCCAGCTCCCCAAAGGGGTTGGGGACCTACGAGCAGTACTTC.

The rearrangement uses TRBV7-6 and TRBJ1-1, with D unclear. CDR1 and CDR2 (germline): SGHVS, FNYEAQ. Trimming cost V 2 bases and J 0 bases, with 10 bases left between them. This CDR3 is built from 15 residues. The CDR3 DNA is TGTGCCAGCAGCTTACAATCTTCAGTGAACACTGAAGCTTTCTTT. Protein product: CASSLQSSVNTEAFF.

This sequence joins TRBV5-1 and TRBJ2-2; D ambiguous. The V and J ends lost 4 bases and 3 bases respectively, with 4 bases between them. The CDR3 covers 12 residues. CDR1 is SGHRS and CDR2 is YFSETQ in the germline V gene. In DNA form, the CDR3 reads TGCGCCAGCAGCCTTCACACCGGGGAGCTGTTTTTT. Translation: CASSLHTGELFF.

V gene TRBV7-9 combines with J gene TRBJ1-2; 7 nucleotides line up with TRBD1. CDR3 length: 15 amino acids. The junction had 9 bases not matched to a gene; V was cut back by 5 bases and J by 3 bases. Germline V CDR1 and CDR2: SEHNR, FQNEAQ (reference sequence). The CDR3 loop reads CASSLLSGTDYGYTF. The CDR3 DNA reads as TGTGCCAGCAGCCTACTCTCCGGGACAGACTATGGCTACACCTTC. The full variable domain, completed using reference TRBV7-9 and TRBJ1-2, is DTGVSQNPRHKITKRGQNVTFRCDPISEHNRLYWYRQTLGQGPEFLTYFQNEAQLEKSRLLSDRFSAERPKGSFSTLEIQRTEQGDSAMYLCASSLLSGTDYGYTFGSGTRLTVV.

V and J are TRBV6-5 and TRBJ1-2; 7 positions agree with TRBD1. J lost 6 bases, V lost 7 bases, and 14 bases had no gene match. There are 15 residues in the CDR3. The germline gives CDR1 MNHEY, CDR2 SVGAGI. CDR3 loop: CASTLLPNQGDGYTF. CDR3 bases: TGTGCCAGCACCCTACTCCCGAACCAGGGGGATGGCTACACCTTC.

This clone was counted a single time. The chain uses TRBV5-1 and TRBJ2-1; 7 positions agree with TRBD1. J lost 7 bases, V lost 4 bases, and 11 bases had no gene match. Per germline, CDR1 SGHRS and CDR2 YFSETQ. The CDR3 extends over 15 amino acids. In nucleotides, the CDR3 is TGCGCCAGCAGCGCCTCCTCGACAGGGTTAAATGAGCAGTTCTTC. Its protein product is CASSASSTGLNEQFF.

The chain has TRBV11-2 and TRBJ2-2; 8 positions agree with TRBD1. The CDR3 totals 14 residues. V was pared by 6 bases and J by 4 bases, with 4 bases of the junction left unmatched. Germline CDR1 is SGHAT and CDR2 is FQNNGV. CDR3 sequence (DNA): TGTGCCAGCAGACTTACAGGGGGCACCGGGGAGCTGTTTTTT. The encoded protein is CASRLTGGTGELFF. Based on the CDR3 plus reference TRBV11-2 and TRBJ2-2, the full variable domain is EAGVAQSPRYKIIEKRQSVAFWCNPISGHATLYWYQQILGQGPKLLIQFQNNGVVDDSQLPKDRFSAERLKGVDSTLKIQPAKLEDSAVYLCASRLTGGTGELFFGEGSRLTVL.